The entry that follows covers one T cell receptor beta chain sequence. Authors' data handling: Amplification from reference gene primers served as the basis for estimated nucleated cell counts. Generated by immunoSEQ multiplex PCR, the TCRdb table keeps only in-frame clones and is missing some. The DNA was the basis for D and trimming; V, J and clone size are from that table. Found here are some 270,000 clones, 85% to 90% of them singletons; the top ten hold 4% to 5%. Germline V gene lookup returns CDR1 SNHLY and CDR2 FYNNEI. The V gene lost 2 bases and the J gene lost 5 bases, with 9 bases spanning the gap. There are 14 residues in the CDR3. The sample comes from a study of blood T cell repertoires in COVID-19. As for the study in general: Acute and convalescent COVID-19 specimens originated in the United States, Italy and Spain. PBMCs, B-cell-depleted T cells, or T cells provided the cDNA or gDNA that made up the material.

The sequencing input was peripheral blood. This sequence joins TRBV2 and TRBJ1-4; D gene ambiguous. This TCR derives from a woman aged 35 to 49 who had recovered from COVID-19. CDR3 amino acids: CASSEQVRNEKLFF. In nucleotides, the CDR3 is TGTGCCAGCAGTGAACAGGTTAGAAATGAAAAACTGTTTTTT.